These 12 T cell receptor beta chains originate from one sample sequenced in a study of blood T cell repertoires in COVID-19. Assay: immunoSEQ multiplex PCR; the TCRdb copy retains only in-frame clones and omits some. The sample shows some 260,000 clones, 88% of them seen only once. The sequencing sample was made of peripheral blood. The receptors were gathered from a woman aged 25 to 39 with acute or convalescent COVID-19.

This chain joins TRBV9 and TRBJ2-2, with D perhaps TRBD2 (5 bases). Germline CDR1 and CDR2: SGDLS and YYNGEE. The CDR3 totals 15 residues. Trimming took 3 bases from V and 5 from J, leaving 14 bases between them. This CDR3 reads CASSARKGVTGELFF. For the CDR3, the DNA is TGTGCCAGCAGCGCTCGGAAGGGAGTAACCGGGGAGCTGTTTTTT.

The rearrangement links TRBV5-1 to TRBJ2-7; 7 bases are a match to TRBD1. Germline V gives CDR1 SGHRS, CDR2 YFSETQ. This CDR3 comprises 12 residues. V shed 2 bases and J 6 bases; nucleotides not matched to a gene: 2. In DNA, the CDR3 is TGCGCCAGCAGCTTAACAGGGGTCGAGCAGTACTTC. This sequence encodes CASSLTGVEQYF.

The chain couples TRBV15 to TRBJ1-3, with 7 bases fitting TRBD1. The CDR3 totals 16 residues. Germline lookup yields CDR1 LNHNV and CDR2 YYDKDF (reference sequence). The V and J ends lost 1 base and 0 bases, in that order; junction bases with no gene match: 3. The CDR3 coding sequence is TGTGCCACCAGCAGAGGGGACAGCCGCTCTGGAAACACCATATATTTT. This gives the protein CATSRGDSRSGNTIYF.

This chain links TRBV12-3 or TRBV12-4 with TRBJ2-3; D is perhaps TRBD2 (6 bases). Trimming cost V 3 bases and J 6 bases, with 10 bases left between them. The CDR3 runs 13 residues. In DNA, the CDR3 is TGTGCCAGCAGTTTCCGGCTAGCGGATACGCAGTATTTT. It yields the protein CASSFRLADTQYF.

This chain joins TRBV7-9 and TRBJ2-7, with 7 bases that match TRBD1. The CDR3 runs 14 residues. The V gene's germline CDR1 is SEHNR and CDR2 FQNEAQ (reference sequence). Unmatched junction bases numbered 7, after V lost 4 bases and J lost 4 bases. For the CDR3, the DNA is TGTGCCAGCAGCTCCCGGGACAGTCCATACGAGCAGTACTTC. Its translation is CASSSRDSPYEQYF.

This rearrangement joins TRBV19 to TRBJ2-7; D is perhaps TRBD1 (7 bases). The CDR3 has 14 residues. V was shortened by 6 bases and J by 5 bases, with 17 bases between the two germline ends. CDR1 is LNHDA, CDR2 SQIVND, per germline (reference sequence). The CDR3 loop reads CASRGDRTSHEQYF. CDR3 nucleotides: TGTGCCAGTAGGGGGGACAGAACTAGCCACGAGCAGTACTTC. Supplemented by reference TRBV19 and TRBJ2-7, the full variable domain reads DGGITQSPKYLFRKEGQNVTLSCEQNLNHDAMYWYRQDPGQGLRLIYYSQIVNDFQKGDIAEGYSVSREKKESFPLTVTSAQKNPTAFYLCASRGDRTSHEQYFGPGTRLTVT.

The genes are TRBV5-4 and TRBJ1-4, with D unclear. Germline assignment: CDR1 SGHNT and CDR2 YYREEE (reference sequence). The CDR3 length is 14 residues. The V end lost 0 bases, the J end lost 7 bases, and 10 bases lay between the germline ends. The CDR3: CASSLDHGPEKLFF. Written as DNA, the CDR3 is TGTGCCAGCAGCTTGGATCACGGTCCTGAAAAACTGTTTTTT.

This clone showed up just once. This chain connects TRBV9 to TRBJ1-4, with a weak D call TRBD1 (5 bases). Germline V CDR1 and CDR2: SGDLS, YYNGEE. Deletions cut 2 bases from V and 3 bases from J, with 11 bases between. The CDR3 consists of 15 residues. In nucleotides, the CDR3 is TGTGCCAGCAGCGTTGGCGGACATGCTAATGAAAAACTGTTTTTT. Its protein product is CASSVGGHANEKLFF.

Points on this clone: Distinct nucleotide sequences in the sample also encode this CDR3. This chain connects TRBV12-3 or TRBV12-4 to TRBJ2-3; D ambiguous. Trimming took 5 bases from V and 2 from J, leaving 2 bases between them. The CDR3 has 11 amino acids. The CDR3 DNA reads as TGTGCCAGCAGTCTCACAGATACGCAGTATTTT. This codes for CASSLTDTQYF.

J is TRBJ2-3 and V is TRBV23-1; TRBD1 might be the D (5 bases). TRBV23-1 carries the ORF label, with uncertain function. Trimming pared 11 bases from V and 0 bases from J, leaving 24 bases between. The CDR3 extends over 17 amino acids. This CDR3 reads CAATALTQDPSTDTQYF. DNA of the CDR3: TGCGCCGCTACGGCCTTGACACAGGACCCCAGCACAGATACGCAGTATTTT.

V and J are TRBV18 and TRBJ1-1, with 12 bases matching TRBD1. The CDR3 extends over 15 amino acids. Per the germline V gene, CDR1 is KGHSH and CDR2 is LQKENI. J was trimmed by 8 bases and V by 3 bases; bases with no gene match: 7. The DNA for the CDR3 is TGTGCCAGCTCACCGGGACAGGGGGCGCTGTCCGAAGCTTTCTTT. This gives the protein CASSPGQGALSEAFF.

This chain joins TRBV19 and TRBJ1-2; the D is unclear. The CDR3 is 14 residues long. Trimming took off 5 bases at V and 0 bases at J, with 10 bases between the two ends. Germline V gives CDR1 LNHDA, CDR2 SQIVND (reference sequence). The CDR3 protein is CASSESRANYGYTF. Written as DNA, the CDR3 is TGTGCCAGTAGTGAGTCGAGGGCTAACTATGGCTACACCTTC.